Listed below are T cell receptor beta chains from one sample, sequenced in a study of cytomegalovirus exposure and HLA in healthy donors. The method was immunoSEQ multiplex PCR; TCRdb's version includes in-frame clones alone and lacks a portion of them. The sample consists of under 200,000 clones, 75% of them appearing once. The sequenced sample was PBMCs. The receptors derive from a woman aged 40 to 49 in good health and CMV-seropositive. CDR3s include the opening cysteine and the closing phenylalanine or tryptophan. Each record gives: D gene, V gene, J gene, clone size, CDR3 DNA, CDR3 protein. The D gene is left open where the match is weak. Clone size is given for some rows only: seen once, a few or many times, or a class if the clone is expanded.

TRBD2	TRBV4-3	TRBJ2-1	.	TGCGCCAGCAGCCGGATCCTAGCGGCCACATACAATGAGCAGTTCTTC	CASSRILAATYNEQFF
TRBD2	TRBV28	TRBJ2-5	.	TGTGCCAGCATCCCGGGGGGGGCTAGCGGGAGGGGGCAACAAGAGACCCAGTACTTC	CASIPGGASGRGQQETQYF
.	TRBV6-1	TRBJ2-7	few	TGTGCCAGCCTACCTCAGCAGGGGGGACGCTACGAGCAGTACTTC	CASLPQQGGRYEQYF
TRBD1	TRBV11-2	TRBJ2-1	.	TGTGCCAGCAGCTTACGGTTTGGGGGACAGGGGTACAATGAGCAGTTCTTC	CASSLRFGGQGYNEQFF
.	TRBV7-2	TRBJ2-7	.	TGTGCCAGCAGCTTAGTTCCCGAGGGCTACGAGCAGTACTTC	CASSLVPEGYEQYF
.	TRBV30	TRBJ1-1	once	TGTGCCCGCGCAGCAGGGAACACTGAAGCTTTCTTT	CARAAGNTEAFF
TRBD1	TRBV10-3	TRBJ1-1	.	TGTGCCATCAGTGGTCCAGGGGGGAACACTGAAGCTTTCTTT	CAISGPGGNTEAFF
.	TRBV19	TRBJ2-2	.	TGTGCCAGTAGACGGCTTCGGGATGGCACCGGGGAGCTGTTTTTT	CASRRLRDGTGELFF
.	TRBV6-6	TRBJ2-1	few	TGTGCCAGCCGCGATAGCGGATATTCCTACAATGAGCAGTTCTTC	CASRDSGYSYNEQFF
.	TRBV5-4	TRBJ2-5	.	TGTGCCAGCAGCTTGTGGTCGGGAGAAGAGACCCAGTACTTC	CASSLWSGEETQYF
TRBD2	TRBV5-1	TRBJ2-1	.	TGCGCCAGCAGCTCTGGACTAGCGGGAGAAAATGAGCAGTTCTTC	CASSSGLAGENEQFF
TRBD2	TRBV28	TRBJ2-3	.	TGTGCCAGCGGTACCACTAGCGGGATAGATACGCAGTATTTT	CASGTTSGIDTQYF
TRBD2	TRBV6-4	TRBJ2-1	.	TGTGCCAGCAGTGACTCTTCCGGGCTCCTAACTAGCGGGAGGCCCAATGAGCAGTTCTTC	CASSDSSGLLTSGRPNEQFF
.	TRBV27	TRBJ1-5	.	TGTGCCAGCAGTTTACTCCAGGGTGGTCAGCCCCAGCATTTT	CASSLLQGGQPQHF
.	TRBV5-1	TRBJ2-5	.	TGCGCCAGCAGCCCACGACAGGATCAAGAGACCCAGTACTTC	CASSPRQDQETQYF
TRBD2	TRBV7-8	TRBJ2-3	.	TGTGCCAGCAGCCTCGAACGGACTAGCGGGAGATCACACACAGATACGCAGTATTTT	CASSLERTSGRSHTDTQYF
.	TRBV4-1	TRBJ2-7	.	TGCGCCAGCAGCCAAGTCCAGGATCCCGAGCAGTACTTC	CASSQVQDPEQYF
.	TRBV30	TRBJ2-2	.	TGTGCCTGGAAGAGGCGGCGGGACACCGGGGAGCTGTTTTTT	CAWKRRRDTGELFF
.	TRBV2	TRBJ1-2	.	TGTGCCAGCAGACAGGGCCCTAACTATGGCTACACCTTC	CASRQGPNYGYTF
.	TRBV28	TRBJ1-3	.	TGTGCCAGCAGGCTGGGGGCCTTCTCTGGAAACACCATATATTTT	CASRLGAFSGNTIYF
TRBD2	TRBV6-5	TRBJ2-1	.	TGTGCCAGCACTTCTCCCCTCGGGACTAATCTTGAGCAGTTCTTC	CASTSPLGTNLEQFF
.	TRBV2	TRBJ2-6	.	TGTGCCAGCAGTGAGGAACAGGGCGCCAACGTCCTGACTTTC	CASSEEQGANVLTF
TRBD2	TRBV5-1	TRBJ2-1	few	TGCGCCAGCAGCACGGGACTAGCGATAAACAATGAGCAGTTCTTC	CASSTGLAINNEQFF
TRBD1	TRBV11-1	TRBJ2-7	few	TGTGCCAGCAGCACCCCCGGGACAGGAGACTACGAGCAGTACTTC	CASSTPGTGDYEQYF
.	TRBV30	TRBJ1-1	.	TGTGCCTGGCTTAAGAGTAGCACTGAAGCTTTCTTT	CAWLKSSTEAFF
.	TRBV11-1	TRBJ2-3	.	TGTGCCAGCAGCTTAGGTTCGGGGGCAGATACGCAGTATTTT	CASSLGSGADTQYF
.	TRBV7-8	TRBJ2-1	.	TGTGCCAGCAGCTTAGTCAGGACGGGACACCACTCCTACAATGAGCAGTTCTTC	CASSLVRTGHHSYNEQFF